This TCR beta chain was recorded in a study of response to subunit inactivated influenza vaccine. TCRdb re-called the RT-PCR reads with MiXCR, one entry per CDR3 protein. The sample lists about 540,000 distinct CDR3 sequences, roughly 25% occurring once. With regard to this clonotype: Its cognate antigen is unknown.

The study's findings and limits: It was the authors' suggestion that each seasonal influenza vaccination recruits few new T cells.

The sample was also reused in another study, on T cells expressing NK-cell markers. That source reports: 5'RACE template switching built TCR beta cDNA with unique molecular identifiers. Sorted CD3+CD56+NKG2C+, CD3+CD56+NKG2C- and CD3+CD56-NKG2C+ T cells provided the TCR beta repertoires. Sorting of alpha-beta TCR T cells alone was achieved in several experiments with an anti-gamma-delta TCR antibody. Specificity for HCMV among expanded NKG2C+ T cell clones was not established.

This sequence was found in a man between 50 and 59 years old who received an inactivated influenza vaccine. Sequences were derived from CD4+ T cells sorted from PBMCs, sampled about 11 days after vaccination.

CDR3 DNA sequence: TGTGCCACCAGCAGAGCCGACCTTAGCACAGATACGCAGTATTTT. Translated: CATSRADLSTDTQYF. V gene TRBV15 combines with J gene TRBJ2-3; D unresolved. V was cut by 1 base and J by 0 bases, with 8 bases left in between. The CDR3 runs 15 residues. CDR1 and CDR2 (germline): LNHNV, YYDKDF (reference sequence).